This T cell receptor beta chain was recorded in a study of blood T cells in healthy people across ages. Study-wide findings and caveats: Older age coincided with a roughly linear decline in TCR beta diversity per million T cells. Aged donors had fewer naive CD4+ cells and lower diversity than long-lived donors.

CDR3 size: 13 residues. Trimming removed 4 bases at V and 1 base at J, with 11 bases between. The germline V gene has CDR1 DFQATT and CDR2 SNEGSKA (reference sequence). Collection of around 10 milliliters of peripheral blood was performed for each donor. To note about this clonotype: Its antigen remains unidentified.

Primed by a sample-barcoded 5' primer and a J-beta primer mix, a second PCR proceeded for 7 to 11 cycles. A template-switch adaptor with 12 random nucleotides tagged each cDNA molecule. TCRdb reanalysed the 5' RACE reads using MiXCR and keeps one entry per CDR3 protein. The table shows about 1.6 million distinct CDR3 sequences, with almost 35% occurring only once. Sequenced sample: blood. This receptor was obtained from a woman aged 30 to 39 in good health. The genes are TRBV20-1 and TRBJ2-7; tentatively, D is TRBD2 (5 bases). CDR3 coding DNA: TGCAGTGCTATTCGGACTTATTCCTACGAGCAGTACTTC. It is translated as CSAIRTYSYEQYF.